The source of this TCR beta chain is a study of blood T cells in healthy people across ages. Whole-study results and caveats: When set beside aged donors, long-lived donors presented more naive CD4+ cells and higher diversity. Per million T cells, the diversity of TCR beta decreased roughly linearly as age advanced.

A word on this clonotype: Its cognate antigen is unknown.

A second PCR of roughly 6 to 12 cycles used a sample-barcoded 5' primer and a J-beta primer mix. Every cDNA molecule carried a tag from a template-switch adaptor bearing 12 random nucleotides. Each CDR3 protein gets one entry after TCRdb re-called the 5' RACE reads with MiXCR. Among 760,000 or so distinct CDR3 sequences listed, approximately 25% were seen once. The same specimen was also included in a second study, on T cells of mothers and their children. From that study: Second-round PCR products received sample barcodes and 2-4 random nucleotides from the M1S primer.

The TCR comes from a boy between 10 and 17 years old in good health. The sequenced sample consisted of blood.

The CDR3 spells CASSKAGVDLRWYF. CDR3 nucleotide sequence: TGTGCCAGCTCTAAAGCGGGGGTCGATCTAAGGTGGTACTTC. The chain employs TRBV27 and TRBJ2-7; TRBD2 aligns across 8 bases. CDR3 length: 14 residues. J was trimmed by 12 bases and V by 8 bases; bases with no gene match: 18. Germline V gene sequence: CDR1 MNHEY, CDR2 SMNVEV (reference sequence).